This T cell receptor (beta chain) was sequenced in a study of cytomegalovirus exposure and HLA in healthy donors. This clone was seen a few times. Antigen unknown. Findings and limits, study-wide: Sequencing likely caused a cluster of highly shared sequence variants. TRBV6-2, TRBV6-3 and other indistinguishable V segments were excluded. Productive status was seen about 87% or about 30% of the time for most TCR beta V segments in an earlier analysis.

PCR primers comprised 60 Vbeta and 13 Jbeta primers. The data were produced by immunoSEQ multiplex PCR, yet TCRdb's version contains in-frame clones alone and is incomplete. This repertoire shows more than 130,000 clones, about 80% found once; its top ten account for around 4.1%. Unmatched junction bases numbered 1, after V lost 2 bases and J lost 4 bases. CDR1 MNHNY and CDR2 SVGAGI come from the germline V gene (reference sequence). The CDR3 loop spans 13 amino acids. Sequencing was performed on PBMCs. The chain uses TRBV6-6 and TRBJ1-2, with 7 bases that match TRBD1. The origin of this receptor is a middle-aged man in good health and CMV-seropositive. The CDR3 sequence is CASSYRDSYGYTF. For the CDR3, the DNA is TGTGCCAGCAGTTACCGGGACAGCTATGGCTACACCTTC.